This TCR beta chain was captured in a study of T cell clones after liver transplantation. About the study: Graft-donor-reactive sequences were compared with third-party-reactive TCRbeta sequences from pre-transplant mixed lymphocyte reactions. Until 12-24 months post-transplant, subjects got standard immunosuppression and no induction.

TCRdb's table, derived via immunoSEQ multiplex PCR, lists solely in-frame clones and lacks some. The sample records about 33,000 clones, around 94% being singletons. The length of the CDR3 is 15 residues. Germline V gene lookup returns CDR1 MNHNS and CDR2 SASEGT. Trimming removed 2 bases from V and 0 bases from J, with 10 bases in between. This sample comprised CD8+ T cells from blood, obtained 12 months after liver transplant. V usage is TRBV6-1 and J usage is TRBJ1-2; tentatively, D is TRBD1 (6 bases). The TCR was taken from a human patient who received a liver transplant. Some T cells could come from the graft donor. CDR3 coding DNA: TGTGCCAGCAGTGAATGGACAGAAACTAACTATGGCTACACCTTC. Protein: CASSEWTETNYGYTF.